The rows below give T cell receptor beta chains drawn from one sample of a study of graft-versus-host responses after intestinal transplantation. Libraries were prepared by immunoSEQ multiplex PCR; TCRdb keeps only in-frame clonotypes and omits some of them. The sample comprises 4,500 to 5,000 clones, about 80% of which are singletons, and about 8.5% rests with the top ten. Here the sequenced sample was ileum tissue, taken 120 to 130 days after intestinal transplantation. The receptors were gathered from a human patient who received an intestinal transplant, so some T cells may come from the graft donor. The CDR3 runs from the conserved cysteine through the conserved F or W. The D gene is left open where the match is weak. Clone size is not always given. Where it is, it says once, few, many or a class for expanded clones.

J	D	size	V	DNA	CDR3
TRBJ2-7	TRBD2	NA	TRBV6-1	TGTGCCAGCAGTGGGTACTCGGGACTAGCGGGCGAGCAGTACTTC	CASSGYSGLAGEQYF
TRBJ2-7	NA	NA	TRBV7-9	TGTGCCAGCAGCTTAGGGGACGAGCAGTACTTC	CASSLGDEQYF
TRBJ2-7	TRBD1	NA	TRBV4-2	TGTGCCAGCAGCCAAAGACAGGGGGACTCCTACGAGCAGTACTTC	CASSQRQGDSYEQYF
TRBJ2-7	NA	NA	TRBV7-9	TGTGCCAGCAGCTTAGTACCTTACGAGCAGTACTTC	CASSLVPYEQYF
TRBJ1-1	NA	NA	TRBV19	TGTGCCAGCAACAGGGCCTTGAACACTGAAGCTTTCTTT	CASNRALNTEAFF
TRBJ1-5	NA	NA	TRBV7-6	TGTGCCAGCAGCTCCCGGAGTGGTCAGCCCCAGCATTTT	CASSSRSGQPQHF
TRBJ1-1	TRBD1	few	TRBV19	TGTGCCAGTAGTATTAATAGAGGGGGCAAGAGCAGGACTGAAGCTTTCTTT	CASSINRGGKSRTEAFF
TRBJ2-5	NA	NA	TRBV4-2	TGTGCCAGCAGCGGGGGCTCCCGGCAAGAGACCCAGTACTTC	CASSGGSRQETQYF
TRBJ2-5	NA	once	TRBV15	TGTGCCACCAGACAGGACAGCCCACCTAGGGAGACCCAGTACTTC	CATRQDSPPRETQYF
TRBJ1-2	NA	NA	TRBV5-1	TGCGCCAGCAGCGAGACAGTTACTAACTATGGCTACACCTTC	CASSETVTNYGYTF
TRBJ2-1	NA	NA	TRBV4-3	TGCGCCAGCAGCCAACCAGAGAACCGCTCCTACAATGAGCAGTTCTTC	CASSQPENRSYNEQFF
TRBJ2-5	TRBD1	NA	TRBV27	TGTGCCAGCAGTTTTCGGGGACAGCCCCTTGGGTCCTTAGAGCAGTACTTC	CASSFRGQPLGSLEQYF
TRBJ2-3	TRBD1	NA	TRBV5-4	TGTGCCAGCAGCGCACAGGGGCCCCCTAGCACAGATACGCAGTATTTT	CASSAQGPPSTDTQYF
TRBJ2-7	NA	NA	TRBV27	TGTGCCAGCAGTCTAACCCCCGCTCCCTACGAGCAGTACTTC	CASSLTPAPYEQYF
TRBJ1-2	TRBD1	NA	TRBV4-1	TGCGCCAGCAGCCCCGGGACAGGGGGTATCTATGGCTACACCTTC	CASSPGTGGIYGYTF
TRBJ2-1	TRBD1	few	TRBV28	TGTGCCAGCAGTTTATTAGGACAGGCCTACAATGAGCAGTTCTTC	CASSLLGQAYNEQFF
TRBJ1-3	NA	NA	TRBV5-5	TGTGCCAGCAGTCCAGGGGTTGGCTCTGGAAACACCATATATTTT	CASSPGVGSGNTIYF
TRBJ2-7	NA	NA	TRBV20-1	TGCAGTGCCAGCTGGGGGGCCGAGCAGTACTTC	CSASWGAEQYF
TRBJ2-7	NA	few	TRBV2	TGTGCCAGCAGTGAGTGGGCAAGCGGCTCCTACGAGCAGTACTTC	CASSEWASGSYEQYF
TRBJ2-1	NA	NA	TRBV30	TGTGCCTGGAGTGTCTCTTGGGACAATGAGCAGTTCTTC	CAWSVSWDNEQFF
TRBJ2-4	TRBD1	NA	TRBV5-5	TGTGCCAGCAGCAAACAGGGGTCGAAAGAAAACATTCAGTACTTC	CASSKQGSKENIQYF
TRBJ2-1	TRBD2	NA	TRBV6-4	TGTGCCAGCAGTACCGGGACTAGCTCCTACAATGAGCAGTTCTTC	CASSTGTSSYNEQFF
TRBJ1-3	NA	few	TRBV6-6	TGTGCCAGTTGTGTGCCTGGAAACACCATATATTTT	CASCVPGNTIYF
TRBJ2-1	NA	few	TRBV7-2	TGTGCCAGCAGCTTACTACTGTCCTACAATGAGCAGTTCTTC	CASSLLLSYNEQFF
TRBJ1-5	NA	NA	TRBV6-5	TGTGCCAACCTGGGAGTGAGACAGCCCCAGCATTTT	CANLGVRQPQHF
TRBJ1-1	NA	NA	TRBV5-1	TGCGCCAGCCGAAAGACGAACACTGAAGCTTTCTTT	CASRKTNTEAFF
TRBJ2-5	TRBD1	NA	TRBV29-1	TGCAGCGTTTGGGGACAGGGGGCAGTAGAGACCCAGTACTTC	CSVWGQGAVETQYF
TRBJ2-5	TRBD2	few	TRBV2	TGTGCCAGCAGAAGCGGGGGCCCGGGGGAGACCCAGTACTTC	CASRSGGPGETQYF
TRBJ1-6	NA	once	TRBV11-2	TGTGCCAGCAGCCCACTGGGAACCCTTCTCCTCCACTTT	CASSPLGTLLLHF
TRBJ1-6	NA	NA	TRBV15	TGTGCCACCAGCAGAGATACAGTGGTCCCCAGTTCACCCCTCCACTTT	CATSRDTVVPSSPLHF
TRBJ1-4	NA	NA	TRBV9	TGTGCCAGCAGCGTAGCTTGGCAGGGTGAAAAACTGTTTTTT	CASSVAWQGEKLFF
TRBJ1-2	NA	NA	TRBV25-1	TGTGCCAGCAGTGAAGGGTGGGGGGTCTATGGCTACACCTTC	CASSEGWGVYGYTF
TRBJ1-3	NA	NA	TRBV27	TGTGCCAGCAGTTTGTCGGGGCCAGGGTCTGGAAACACCATATATTTT	CASSLSGPGSGNTIYF
TRBJ1-3	NA	NA	TRBV12-5	TGTGCTACCCCGGGGCCTGGAAACACCATATATTTT	CATPGPGNTIYF
TRBJ2-1	TRBD1	NA	TRBV9	TGTGCCAGCAGCGTAGAGGGGGCGAGGTACAATGAGCAGTTCTTC	CASSVEGARYNEQFF
TRBJ2-1	TRBD2	NA	TRBV6-1	TGTGCCAGCGGACTAGCGGGATCTCCGGAGCAGTTCTTC	CASGLAGSPEQFF
TRBJ2-3	NA	NA	TRBV15	TGTGCCACCAGCAGAGCGGGACAAACAAATAACCCCACAGATACGCAGTATTTT	CATSRAGQTNNPTDTQYF
TRBJ2-7	NA	NA	TRBV4-1	TGCGCCAGCAGCCAAGCGACCATATACGAGCAGTACTTC	CASSQATIYEQYF
TRBJ2-3	NA	NA	TRBV15	TGTGCCACCAGCAGAGAGGCCGGGTCCCCAGATACGCAGTATTTT	CATSREAGSPDTQYF
TRBJ1-1	TRBD1	NA	TRBV7-3	TGTGCCAGCACAAAGACAGGGCCTTTGGAGAACACTGAAGCTTTCTTT	CASTKTGPLENTEAFF
TRBJ1-2	NA	NA	TRBV7-9	TGTGCCAGCAGCTTACCACAGAGCTATGGCTACACCTTC	CASSLPQSYGYTF
TRBJ1-3	TRBD1	NA	TRBV9	TGTGCCAGCAGCCCAGGGACAGCGAGCTCTGGAAACACCATATATTTT	CASSPGTASSGNTIYF